The present entry profiles one TCR beta chain with its context. Its antigen is as yet unknown. The entry originates in a study of cytomegalovirus exposure and HLA in healthy donors. Study-level results: V segments that were indistinguishable, TRBV6-2 and TRBV6-3 among them, were omitted from analysis. Analysis was performed later, and it showed HLA-associated TCR beta chains to be more clonally expanded than equally common others.

Losses at the gene ends were 1 base for V and 3 bases for J; bases not matched to a gene: 0. CDR1 is SGHRS and CDR2 is YFSETQ in the germline V gene. This CDR3 has 14 residues. This PCR relied on a set of 60 Vbeta primers and 13 Jbeta primers. Assay: immunoSEQ multiplex PCR; the TCRdb copy retains only in-frame clones and omits some. This sample yields 75,000 to 100,000 clones, of which 73% are seen a single time; roughly 3.6% belongs to the top ten. Sequencing input: PBMCs. This clonotype was sampled from a man aged 40-49 years in good health and CMV-seronegative. V and J are TRBV5-1 and TRBJ1-4, with 7 bases matching TRBD1. CDR3 sequence reads: CASSLTGANEKLFF. CDR3 nucleotides: TGCGCCAGCAGCTTGACAGGGGCTAATGAAAAACTGTTTTTT.